The next 32 T cell receptor beta chains were all read from a single sample in a study of beta chain features in type 1 diabetes. Broader study findings: TCRB CDR3s were moderately but significantly shorter in Type 1 diabetes patients in all four CD4+ subsets.

Expressed TCRB transcripts were sequenced because the isolated RNA had all been reverse transcribed beforehand. Generated by immunoSEQ multiplex PCR, the TCRdb table keeps only in-frame clones and is missing some. The sample holds over 650,000 clones; around an eighth are singletons and the top ten take 0.035% to 0.045%. The antigens of these receptors remain unknown. Sequencing was performed on naive CD4+ T cells from blood. Receptors were obtained from a man aged 18 to 30 with type 1 diabetes.

The gene calls are TRBV29-1 and TRBJ2-3, with no clear D. V was shortened by 6 bases and J by 1 base, with 8 bases between the two germline ends. Germline CDR1 is SQVTM and CDR2 is ANQGSEA. The CDR3 covers 12 residues. The CDR3 DNA reads as TGCAGCGTGCAAAAGGGCACAGATACGCAGTATTTT. Translation: CSVQKGTDTQYF.

The chain joins TRBV28 to TRBJ2-1; TRBD1 matches at 11 bases. With 6 bases clipped from V and 3 bases from J, the junction kept 13 bases outside the gene matches. Germline lookup yields CDR1 MDHEN and CDR2 SYDVKM. CDR3 length: 18 amino acids. CDR3 nucleotide sequence: TGTGCCAGCAGCTTAACAACCGCCGGGACAGGGGGCTACAATGAGCAGTTCTTC. This encodes CASSLTTAGTGGYNEQFF.

This clone was found a few times. The chain carries TRBV9 and TRBJ2-1; D uncertain. The germline CDR1 and CDR2 sequences are SGDLS and YYNGEE. V was cut by 3 bases and J by 7 bases, with 14 bases left in between. This CDR3 is 14 amino acids long. The CDR3 loop is CASSAVQFTNEQFF. The CDR3 DNA is TGTGCCAGCAGCGCCGTACAGTTTACAAATGAGCAGTTCTTC.

This clone was counted a few times. The chain employs TRBV19 and TRBJ2-7; D not resolved. The CDR3 length is 13 residues. V was pared by 4 bases and J by 1 base, with 8 bases between. Germline V gene lookup returns CDR1 LNHDA and CDR2 SQIVND (reference sequence). Written as DNA, the CDR3 is TGTGCCAGTAGTAGCAGGAATTCCTACGAGCAGTACTTC. It specifies CASSSRNSYEQYF.

The CDR3: CASRGPREQYF. In DNA form, the CDR3 reads TGTGCCAGCCGGGGTCCGAGGGAGCAGTACTTC. The chain carries TRBV19 and TRBJ2-7; a possible D gene is TRBD2 (5 bases). CDR1 is LNHDA, CDR2 SQIVND, per germline (reference sequence). Trimming pared 9 bases from V and 7 bases from J, leaving 13 bases between. This CDR3 comprises 11 residues.

The chain employs TRBV7-6 and TRBJ2-1; a possible D gene is TRBD1 (7 bases). Between the trimmed V and J ends, which lost 5 bases and 9 bases, there was a span of 14 bases. Germline CDR1 SGHVS, CDR2 FNYEAQ. The CDR3 totals 13 residues. The CDR3 spells CASSLDREAEQFF. DNA of the CDR3: TGTGCCAGCAGCCTCGACAGGGAGGCTGAGCAGTTCTTC.

The V call is TRBV7-3, the J call TRBJ2-2, with a possible D match to TRBD2 (5 bases). V shed 2 bases and J shed 4 bases, with 11 bases lying between them. CDR3 length equals 15 residues. The germline V gene has CDR1 SGHTA and CDR2 FQGTGA. This CDR3 is CASSLGSGSTGELFF. The DNA of the CDR3 is TGTGCCAGCAGCTTAGGAAGCGGATCCACCGGGGAGCTGTTTTTT.

V usage is TRBV25-1 and J usage is TRBJ2-3; 8 bases are shared with TRBD2. Germline V gives CDR1 MGHDK, CDR2 SYGVNS. The CDR3 totals 15 residues. Trimming removed 4 bases from V and 0 bases from J; junction bases left unmatched: 3. The CDR3, as DNA: TGTGCCAGCAGTGGGCTAGCGGGTAGCACAGATACGCAGTATTTT. Amino acids: CASSGLAGSTDTQYF. Full variable domain (remainder filled in from reference TRBV25-1 and TRBJ2-3): EADIYQTPRYLVIGTGKKITLECSQTMGHDKMYWYQQDPGMELHLIHYSYGVNSTEKGDLSSESTVSRIRTEHFPLTLESARPSHTSQYLCASSGLAGSTDTQYFGPGTRLTVL.

The V gene is TRBV9, the J gene TRBJ2-2; tentatively, D is TRBD1 (6 bases). V was clipped by 4 bases and J by 1 base, with 11 bases between them. The V gene's germline CDR1 is SGDLS and CDR2 YYNGEE. The CDR3 extends over 15 amino acids. CDR3 DNA: TGTGCCAGCAGCTCCAGGGGAAGGAACACCGGGGAGCTGTTTTTT. Protein: CASSSRGRNTGELFF.

This chain connects TRBV9 to TRBJ2-2; 9 bases agree with TRBD2. The CDR3 runs to 16 residues. Trimming took 1 base from V and 9 from J; bases not matched to a gene: 10. From germline, CDR1 is SGDLS and CDR2 YYNGEE. The CDR3 nucleotides are TGTGCCAGCAGCGTACAGGTTAGCGGGAGAATGAGGGAGCTGTTTTTT. This translates into CASSVQVSGRMRELFF.

J is TRBJ2-2 and V is TRBV18, with D unresolved. The CDR3 contains 16 residues. V gave up 1 base and J gave up 2 bases, with 11 bases separating them. The germline V gene encodes CDR1 KGHSH and CDR2 LQKENI. DNA of the CDR3: TGTGCCAGCTCACCACAGAGGTTGGAAAACACCGGGGAGCTGTTTTTT. Translation gives CASSPQRLENTGELFF.

The gene calls are TRBV5-1 and TRBJ2-1; 8 bases align to TRBD2. The CDR3 is 17 residues long. The trim removed 0 bases at V and 0 bases at J, leaving 5 bases unmatched. Germline CDR1 SGHRS, CDR2 YFSETQ. CDR3 coding DNA: TGCGCCAGCAGCTTGGCCCCAAGCGGGAGCTCCTACAATGAGCAGTTCTTC. Translation: CASSLAPSGSSYNEQFF. Full variable domain (outside the CDR3, taken from reference TRBV5-1 and TRBJ2-1): KAGVTQTPRYLIKTRGQQVTLSCSPISGHRSVSWYQQTPGQGLQFLFEYFSETQRNKGNFPGRFSGRQFSNSRSEMNVSTLELGDSALYLCASSLAPSGSSYNEQFFGPGTRLTVL.

The chain recombines TRBV29-1 with TRBJ2-3; 8 positions agree with TRBD1. The germline V gene encodes CDR1 SQVTM and CDR2 ANQGSEA. The CDR3 consists of 14 residues. V was pared by 0 bases and J by 5 bases, with 4 bases of the junction left unmatched. This chain's CDR3 is CSVEDSTGGDTQYF. The CDR3 DNA reads as TGCAGCGTTGAAGACTCCACAGGGGGAGATACGCAGTATTTT.

The sample holds a few counts of this clone. The J gene is TRBJ1-5, the V gene TRBV29-1, with 9 bases fitting TRBD1. The CDR3 covers 13 residues. Germline CDR1 reads SQVTM; CDR2 reads ANQGSEA. J was trimmed by 2 bases and V by 7 bases; bases with no gene match: 3. The DNA of the CDR3 is TGCAGCGCCCGGACAGGGGGCAATCAGCCCCAGCATTTT. Translated, it gives CSARTGGNQPQHF.

This clone was seen more than once but under ten times. The CDR3 loop reads CASSPRAMTQIYNEQFF. Written as DNA, the CDR3 is TGTGCCAGCTCACCAAGAGCTATGACGCAAATTTACAATGAGCAGTTCTTC. J is TRBJ2-1 and V is TRBV18; D is unclear. The CDR3 consists of 17 residues. Between the trimmed V and J ends, which lost 2 bases and 4 bases, there was a span of 18 bases. CDR1 is KGHSH, CDR2 LQKENI, per germline.

This clone was picked up a small number of times. J is TRBJ2-7 and V is TRBV9; D possibly corresponds to TRBD1 (6 bases). Trimming left V 0 bases short and J 2 bases short, with 15 bases between. CDR1 is SGDLS, CDR2 YYNGEE, per germline. CDR3 size: 16 residues. The CDR3 nucleotides read TGTGCCAGCAGCGTAGGTCCGTCAGGGGTAACCTACGAGCAGTACTTC. Protein: CASSVGPSGVTYEQYF.

This clone was counted between two and nine times. This chain connects TRBV23-1 to TRBJ1-2, with no clear D. TRBV23-1 is identified as an open reading frame with a role that is uncertain. This CDR3 is built from 15 residues. V lost 8 bases and J lost 2, with 18 bases in between. The CDR3 nucleotides are TGCGCCAGCGCGGGCCTCATTCCTTACAACTATGGCTACACCTTC. It codes for CASAGLIPYNYGYTF.

This clone has just a few counts. The chain carries TRBV30 and TRBJ2-5; D is tentatively TRBD1 or TRBD2 (5 bases each). Per the germline V gene, CDR1 is GTSNPN and CDR2 is SVGIG (reference sequence). This CDR3 has 14 amino acids. V was pared by 0 bases and J by 4 bases, with 12 bases between. The CDR3 loop reads CAWSVPGAGETQYF. For the CDR3, the DNA is TGTGCCTGGAGTGTACCCGGGGCGGGAGAGACCCAGTACTTC.

This rearrangement joins TRBV5-1 to TRBJ2-3; no firm D call. CDR3 length: 16 residues. Germline CDR1 is SGHRS and CDR2 is YFSETQ. V was shortened by 4 bases and J by 0 bases, with 15 bases between the two germline ends. Here the CDR3 DNA reads TGCGCCAGCAGCCCACCGACGGACCCTAGCACAGATACGCAGTATTTT. Amino acid sequence: CASSPPTDPSTDTQYF.

The V call is TRBV15, the J call TRBJ2-7; no definite D call. V was cut by 0 bases and J by 2 bases, with 11 bases left in between. The CDR3 extends over 15 amino acids. Germline V CDR1 and CDR2: LNHNV, YYDKDF (reference sequence). CDR3 in amino acids: CATSRDNGPAYEQYF. The CDR3 coding sequence is TGTGCCACCAGCAGAGATAACGGGCCCGCCTACGAGCAGTACTTC.

This clone has a handful of counts. The gene calls are TRBV5-1 and TRBJ2-1; possibly TRBD2 for D (6 bases). CDR3 length: 15 amino acids. Germline assignment: CDR1 SGHRS and CDR2 YFSETQ. V was pared by 0 bases and J by 7 bases, with 14 bases between. The CDR3 is CASSLVETGSNEQFF. CDR3 nucleotides: TGCGCCAGCAGCTTGGTAGAAACCGGGAGTAATGAGCAGTTCTTC.

The chain employs TRBV5-1 and TRBJ2-5; D is uncertain. CDR3 length equals 16 residues. V lost 0 bases and J lost 2, with 14 bases in between. In germline, CDR1 is SGHRS, CDR2 YFSETQ. In nucleotides, the CDR3 is TGCGCCAGCAGCTTGGTGCCCGCCGGAAATCAAGAGACCCAGTACTTC. Translation: CASSLVPAGNQETQYF.

On this clone itself: Other DNA sequences from this sample encode an identical CDR3 as well. The rearrangement joins TRBV30 to TRBJ2-6; D unclear. The CDR3 has 13 amino acids. Germline V gene data show CDR1 as GTSNPN and CDR2 as SVGIG (reference sequence). Trimming took off 5 bases at V and 0 bases at J, with 5 bases between the two ends. The CDR3 sequence: CAWGISGANVLTF. In DNA, the CDR3 is TGTGCCTGGGGTATCTCTGGGGCCAACGTCCTGACTTTC.

This clone has just a few counts. This chain connects TRBV4-1 to TRBJ2-3, with 8 bases matching TRBD2. The CDR3 has 15 amino acids. The V gene's germline CDR1 is MGHRA and CDR2 YSYEKL. J gave up 7 bases and V 0 bases, and 6 bases lay outside the gene matches. The CDR3 DNA is TGCGCCAGCAGCCAAGAGTCGGGGGGGGCGAATACGCAGTATTTT. As protein: CASSQESGGANTQYF.

The genes are TRBV2 and TRBJ1-1; D is possibly TRBD1 (5 bases). The germline CDR1 and CDR2 sequences are SNHLY and FYNNEI. The CDR3 is 14 amino acids. Trimming removed 8 bases from V and 1 base from J, with 14 bases in between. The DNA for the CDR3 is TGTGCCAGCCCCTCGGGGGTGGGGAACACTGAAGCTTTCTTT. It yields the protein CASPSGVGNTEAFF.

The rearrangement uses TRBV2 and TRBJ1-4; the D is unclear. Germline V gives CDR1 SNHLY, CDR2 FYNNEI. V was pared by 8 bases and J by 10 bases, with 11 bases between. This CDR3 spans 11 amino acids. CDR3 bases: TGTGCCAGCTCATTAGAGGGAAAACTGTTTTTT. Amino acid sequence: CASSLEGKLFF.

V and J are TRBV7-2 and TRBJ1-4; D gene uncertain. This CDR3 region has 13 residues. V was cut by 4 bases and J by 7 bases, with 10 bases left in between. CDR1 SGHTA and CDR2 FQGNSA come from the germline V gene. The CDR3 loop is CASSSQLSEKLFF. The CDR3 DNA reads TGTGCCAGCAGCTCCCAGTTAAGTGAAAAACTGTTTTTT.

The CDR3 sequence: CASTMGQPSGAQHF. CDR3 DNA sequence: TGTGCCAGCACTATGGGACAGCCCTCAGGGGCCCAGCATTTT. The gene calls are TRBV28 and TRBJ1-5; 7 bases are a match to TRBD1. Germline assignment: CDR1 MDHEN and CDR2 SYDVKM. The CDR3 covers 14 residues. Trimming cost V 7 bases and J 11 bases; bases outside gene matches: 14.

A remark on this clone: An end of the junction differs from the germline gene, which may be a read error. V usage is TRBV29-1 and J usage is TRBJ2-7; D gene ambiguous. CDR3 length equals 15 residues. Germline assignment: CDR1 SQVTM and CDR2 ANQGSEA. The CDR3 sequence: CGVLRSPGPSYEQYF. In DNA form, the CDR3 reads TGCGGCGTTCTCCGAAGCCCAGGACCGTCCTACGAGCAGTACTTC.

This clone was counted only a few times. CDR3 in DNA: TGCGCCAGCAGCCAAGCGGGGGCGAACACCGGGGAGCTGTTTTTT. Translating it yields CASSQAGANTGELFF. V and J are TRBV4-3 and TRBJ2-2; the D gene is possibly TRBD2 (6 bases). The CDR3 spans 15 residues. V was clipped by 1 base and J by 0 bases, with 6 bases between them. CDR1 and CDR2 from the germline V gene are LGHNA and YSLEER.

This clone was detected only a few times. The chain links TRBV7-2 to TRBJ2-3; the D call may be TRBD1 or TRBD2 (5 bases each). Trimming took 7 bases from V and 4 from J, leaving 15 bases between them. The CDR3 totals 14 residues. The germline gives CDR1 SGHTA, CDR2 FQGNSA. CDR3 protein: CASILTGAADTQYF. The CDR3 DNA follows: TGTGCCAGCATCCTAACCGGGGCCGCAGATACGCAGTATTTT.

The chain has TRBV4-1 and TRBJ2-7; 8 positions agree with TRBD2. This CDR3 spans 16 amino acids. Trimming cost V 3 bases and J 4 bases; bases outside gene matches: 11. CDR1 MGHRA and CDR2 YSYEKL come from the germline V gene. The CDR3 region is CASSQGWTSMWYEQYF. CDR3 nucleotides: TGCGCCAGCAGCCAGGGCTGGACTAGCATGTGGTACGAGCAGTACTTC.